This record looks at one T cell receptor beta chain sequence and its context. The sample originates from a study of blood T cell repertoires in COVID-19. At the level of the study: Sample material is recorded as cDNA or gDNA derived from T cells, B-cell-depleted T cells, or PBMCs.

This CDR3 has 13 amino acids. V dropped 8 bases and J dropped 7 bases, with 15 bases sitting between them. The germline gives CDR1 MNHEY, CDR2 SVGAGI. In the authors' methods: Amplification of reference gene primers provided the estimated nucleated cell counts. The data were produced by immunoSEQ multiplex PCR, yet TCRdb's version contains in-frame clones alone and is incomplete. That table gives V, J and clone size, and the DNA gave D and trimming. Among over 70,000 clones, around 82% were seen once, and the ten largest hold about 10%. The V gene is TRBV6-5, the J gene TRBJ1-5; no clear D gene. This TCR derives from a man between 60 and 75 years old with acute or convalescent COVID-19. Sequencing was carried out using peripheral blood. The CDR3 region is CASEYRLHQPQHF. The CDR3, as DNA: TGTGCCAGCGAGTATCGTCTCCACCAGCCCCAGCATTTT.